These T cell receptor beta chains were read from a single sample in a study of blood T cell repertoires in COVID-19. Generated by immunoSEQ multiplex PCR, the TCRdb table keeps only in-frame clones and is missing some. Of 290,000 or so clones in the sample, more than 75% are singletons; the top ten hold around 1.4%. Sequenced: peripheral blood. The receptors stem from a man in his sixties or seventies with acute or convalescent COVID-19. Each CDR3 is given with its conserved first and last residue. The D gene is left open where the match is weak. Size tells how often a clone was seen (once, few, many) or the class of an expanded clone, and some rows leave it out.

>TRBJ1-4|-|-|TRBV5-6
TGTGCCAGCAGCTTAATCAGGGGAATCGGAGATGAAAAACTGTTTTTT
CASSLIRGIGDEKLFF
>TRBJ2-1|-|TRBD1|TRBV24-1
TGTGCCACCAGTGACCCCACGGGACAGGGCTACAATGAGCAGTTCTTC
CATSDPTGQGYNEQFF
>TRBJ2-1|-|TRBD1|TRBV29-1
TGCAGCGTTGTTAGAGGGGGCTACTCCTACAATGAGCAGTTCTTC
CSVVRGGYSYNEQFF
>TRBJ1-5|-|TRBD1|TRBV4-1
TGCGCCAGCAGCCAAACAGGGGGCAATCAGCCCCAGCATTTT
CASSQTGGNQPQHF
>TRBJ2-3|-|TRBD2|TRBV28
TGTGCCAGCAGGCTAGCGGGAGGGATCACAGATACGCAGTATTTT
CASRLAGGITDTQYF
>TRBJ1-5|-|TRBD1|TRBV5-4
TGTGCCGACCGGGACAGTGGTTTCCATAGCAATCAGCCCCAGCATTTT
CADRDSGFHSNQPQHF
>TRBJ1-4|-|-|TRBV30
TGTGCCTGGAGTCATGGGGGGGCGAATGAAAAACTGTTTTTT
CAWSHGGANEKLFF
>TRBJ1-1|-|-|TRBV3-1/TRBV3-2
TGTGCCAGCAGGCGCCAGGGTGCGGCGGAAGCTTTCTTT
CASRRQGAAEAFF
>TRBJ1-4|-|-|TRBV2
TGTGCCAGCGGGGTGGGCCCAGGGACTAATGAAAAACTGTTTTTT
CASGVGPGTNEKLFF
>TRBJ1-1|-|TRBD1|TRBV7-2
TGTGCCAGCAGCCCGACAGGGCTGGACACTGAAGCTTTCTTT
CASSPTGLDTEAFF
>TRBJ1-5|-|-|TRBV6-1
TGTGCCAGCAGTGAAGTGAATCCCCGGGACTATAGCAATCAGCCCCAGCATTTT
CASSEVNPRDYSNQPQHF
>TRBJ2-7|-|-|TRBV28
TGTGCCAGCAGTTTTCAGGGGGGATGGTACTTC
CASSFQGGWYF
>TRBJ1-3|-|TRBD1|TRBV13
TGTGCCAGCAGCCCCGACAGGGGGCGCGGAAACACCATATATTTT
CASSPDRGRGNTIYF
>TRBJ1-2|-|TRBD1|TRBV24-1
TGTGCCACCAGTGATTCCTGGACAGGGAATGGCTACACCTTC
CATSDSWTGNGYTF
>TRBJ1-1|-|-|TRBV12-1
TGTGCCAGCAGAATCAGATCCAACAGGGTTAACACTGAAGCTTTCTTT
CASRIRSNRVNTEAFF
>TRBJ2-2|once|TRBD1|TRBV15
TGTGCCACCAGCAGAGAAAGCGGGACAGGGATCCCCGGGGAGCTGTTTTTT
CATSRESGTGIPGELFF
>TRBJ1-6|-|TRBD1|TRBV5-1
TGCGCCAGCAGAGGGGACAGGGGGATGACTCCCCTCCACTTT
CASRGDRGMTPLHF
>TRBJ2-7|-|-|TRBV7-2
TGTGCCAGCAGCTTACGGACAGGAGGGCACGAGCAGTACTTC
CASSLRTGGHEQYF
>TRBJ2-7|-|-|TRBV28
TGTGCCAGCAGTTTGAGCCTCTACTACGAGCAGTACTTC
CASSLSLYYEQYF
>TRBJ1-1|once|-|TRBV28
TGTGCCAGCAGTTTCGAGTACACTGAAGCTTTCTTT
CASSFEYTEAFF
>TRBJ2-5|-|TRBD2|TRBV30
TGTGCCTGGTCACCGGGACTAGCGAGAGAGACCCAGTACTTC
CAWSPGLARETQYF
>TRBJ2-6|-|-|TRBV2
TGTGCCAGCCCCAGGGTCCCTGGGGCCAACGTCCTGACTTTC
CASPRVPGANVLTF
>TRBJ1-1|-|-|TRBV5-1
TGCGCCAGCAGCTTGGTTGGCCAGAACACTGAAGCTTTCTTT
CASSLVGQNTEAFF